This T cell receptor beta chain emerged from a study of blood T cells in healthy people across ages. It was with a sample-barcoded 5' primer and a J-beta primer mix that a second PCR of about 6 to 11 cycles was run. MiXCR, run by TCRdb on the 5' RACE reads, gives a single entry per CDR3 protein. The data show under 850,000 distinct CDR3 sequences, approximately 35% seen once. The V gene's germline CDR1 is LGHNA and CDR2 YSLEER. This CDR3 is 16 amino acids long. V dropped 4 bases and J dropped 15; count of bases not matched to a gene: 21. A remark on this clonotype: The antigen remains undetermined.

Findings and caveats of the study: Bulk PBMC profiling left naive and antigen-experienced comparisons inconclusive.

This sequence joins TRBV4-3 and TRBJ2-1, with TRBD1 identical over 7 bases. Sequences were obtained from blood. The sequence was collected from a man aged 18 to 35 in good health. CDR3 sequence: CASSPLKLSVGGQRFF. The CDR3 nucleotides read TGCGCCAGCAGCCCGCTGAAACTAAGCGTTGGGGGACAGCGGTTCTTC.